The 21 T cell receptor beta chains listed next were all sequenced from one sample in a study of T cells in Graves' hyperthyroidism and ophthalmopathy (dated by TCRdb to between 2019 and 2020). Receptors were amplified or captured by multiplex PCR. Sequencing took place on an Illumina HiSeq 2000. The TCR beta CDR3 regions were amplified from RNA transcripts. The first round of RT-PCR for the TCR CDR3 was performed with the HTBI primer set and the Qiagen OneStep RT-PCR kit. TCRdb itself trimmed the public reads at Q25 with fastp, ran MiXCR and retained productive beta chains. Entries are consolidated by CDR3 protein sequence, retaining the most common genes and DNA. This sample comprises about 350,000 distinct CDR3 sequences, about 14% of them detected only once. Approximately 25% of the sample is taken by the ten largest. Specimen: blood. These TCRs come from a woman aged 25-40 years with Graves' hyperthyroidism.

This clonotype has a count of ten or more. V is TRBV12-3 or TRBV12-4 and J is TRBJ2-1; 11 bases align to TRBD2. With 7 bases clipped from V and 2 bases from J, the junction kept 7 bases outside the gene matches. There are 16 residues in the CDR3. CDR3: CASTSFSGRAYNEQFF. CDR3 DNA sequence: TGTGCCAGCACCTCATTTAGCGGGAGGGCCTACAATGAGCAGTTCTTC.

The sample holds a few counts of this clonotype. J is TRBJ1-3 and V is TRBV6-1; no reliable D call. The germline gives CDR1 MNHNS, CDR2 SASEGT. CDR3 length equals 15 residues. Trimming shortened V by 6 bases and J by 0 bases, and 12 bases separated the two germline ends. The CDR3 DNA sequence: TGTGCCAGCAGGAAAGGAGGGTTCTCTGGAAACACCATATATTTT. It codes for CASRKGGFSGNTIYF.

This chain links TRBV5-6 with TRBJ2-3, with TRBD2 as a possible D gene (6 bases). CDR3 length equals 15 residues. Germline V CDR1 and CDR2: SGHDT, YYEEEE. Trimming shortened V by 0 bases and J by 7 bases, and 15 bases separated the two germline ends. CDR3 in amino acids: CASSLVGGGKNTQYF. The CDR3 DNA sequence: TGTGCCAGCAGCTTGGTCGGCGGAGGGAAAAATACGCAGTATTTT.

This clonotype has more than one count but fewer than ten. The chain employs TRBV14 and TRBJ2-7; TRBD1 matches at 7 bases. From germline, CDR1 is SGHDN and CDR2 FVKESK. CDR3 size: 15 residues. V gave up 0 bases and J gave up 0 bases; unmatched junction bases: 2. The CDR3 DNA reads TGTGCCAGCAGCCAAGAGGACAGGCGCTCCTACGAGCAGTACTTC. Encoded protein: CASSQEDRRSYEQYF.

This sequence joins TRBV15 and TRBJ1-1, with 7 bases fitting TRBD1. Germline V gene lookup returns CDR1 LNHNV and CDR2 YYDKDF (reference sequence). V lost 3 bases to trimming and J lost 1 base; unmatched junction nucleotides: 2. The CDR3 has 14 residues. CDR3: CATSSRDRNTEAFF. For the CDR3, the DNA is TGTGCCACCAGCAGCCGGGACAGGAACACTGAAGCTTTCTTT.

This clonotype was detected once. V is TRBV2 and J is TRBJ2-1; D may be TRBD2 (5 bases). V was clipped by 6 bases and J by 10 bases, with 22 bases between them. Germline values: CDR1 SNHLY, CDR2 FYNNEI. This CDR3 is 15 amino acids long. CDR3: CASSLTRSGKPEQFF. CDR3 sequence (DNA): TGTGCCAGCAGCCTAACTAGGTCGGGCAAACCGGAGCAGTTCTTC.

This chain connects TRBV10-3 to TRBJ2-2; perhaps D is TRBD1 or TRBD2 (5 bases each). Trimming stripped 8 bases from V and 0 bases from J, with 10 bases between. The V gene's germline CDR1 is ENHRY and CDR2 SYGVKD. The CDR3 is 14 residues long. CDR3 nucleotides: TGTGCCATCCGGGGCGGTACGAACACCGGGGAGCTGTTTTTT. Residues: CAIRGGTNTGELFF.

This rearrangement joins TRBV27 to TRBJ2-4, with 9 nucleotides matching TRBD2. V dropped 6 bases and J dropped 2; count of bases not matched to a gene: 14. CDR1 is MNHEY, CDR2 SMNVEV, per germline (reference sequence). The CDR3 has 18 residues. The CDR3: CASSPMAGGPEPKNIQYF. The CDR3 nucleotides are TGTGCCAGCAGCCCCATGGCGGGAGGGCCCGAACCCAAAAACATTCAGTACTTC.

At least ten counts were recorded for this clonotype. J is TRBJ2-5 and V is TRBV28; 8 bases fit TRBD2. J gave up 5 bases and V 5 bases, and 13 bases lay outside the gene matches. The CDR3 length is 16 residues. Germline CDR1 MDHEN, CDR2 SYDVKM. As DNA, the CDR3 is TGTGCCAGCAGTGAAATCCGTGGTAGCGGGACTGAGACCCAGTACTTC. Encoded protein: CASSEIRGSGTETQYF.

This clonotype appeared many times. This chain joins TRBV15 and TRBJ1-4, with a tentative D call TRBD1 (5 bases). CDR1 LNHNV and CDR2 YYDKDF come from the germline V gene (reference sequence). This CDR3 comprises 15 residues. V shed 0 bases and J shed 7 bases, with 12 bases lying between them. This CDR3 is CATSRDLGRAEKLFF. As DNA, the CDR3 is TGTGCCACCAGCAGAGATCTTGGCAGGGCTGAAAAACTGTTTTTT.

The CDR3 reads CASSAGRLGEKLFF. CDR3 DNA: TGTGCCAGCAGTGCGGGGCGCCTCGGTGAAAAACTGTTTTTT. J is TRBJ1-4 and V is TRBV25-1; possible D gene TRBD1, 5 bases. CDR1 and CDR2 (germline): MGHDK, SYGVNS. The CDR3 has 14 residues. Trimming pared 4 bases from V and 7 bases from J, leaving 13 bases between.

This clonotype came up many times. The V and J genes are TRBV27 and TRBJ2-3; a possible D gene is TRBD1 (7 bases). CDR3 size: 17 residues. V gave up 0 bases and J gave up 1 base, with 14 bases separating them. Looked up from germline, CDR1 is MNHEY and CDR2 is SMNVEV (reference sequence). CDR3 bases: TGTGCCAGCAGTTTATCGGGGGGACAGCCTCGCACAGATACGCAGTATTTT. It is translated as CASSLSGGQPRTDTQYF.

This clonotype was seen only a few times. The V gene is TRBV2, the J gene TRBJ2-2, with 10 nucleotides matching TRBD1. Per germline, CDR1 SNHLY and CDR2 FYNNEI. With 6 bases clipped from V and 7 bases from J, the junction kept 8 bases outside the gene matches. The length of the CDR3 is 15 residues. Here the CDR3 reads CASSGDRGFGGELFF. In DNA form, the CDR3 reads TGTGCCAGCAGCGGGGACAGGGGATTCGGCGGGGAGCTGTTTTTT.

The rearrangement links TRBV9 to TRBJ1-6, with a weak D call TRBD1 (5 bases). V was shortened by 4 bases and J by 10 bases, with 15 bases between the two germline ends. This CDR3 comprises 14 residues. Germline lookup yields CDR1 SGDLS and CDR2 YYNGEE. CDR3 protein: CASSNGAGGSPLHF. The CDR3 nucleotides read TGTGCCAGCAGCAATGGGGCCGGGGGGTCACCCCTCCACTTT.

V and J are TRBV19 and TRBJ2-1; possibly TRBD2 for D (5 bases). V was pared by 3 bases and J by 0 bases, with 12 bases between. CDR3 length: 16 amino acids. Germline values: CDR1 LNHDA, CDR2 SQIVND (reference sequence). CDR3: CASSISSGSSYNEQFF. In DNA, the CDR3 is TGTGCCAGTAGTATTTCTTCGGGGAGCTCCTACAATGAGCAGTTCTTC.

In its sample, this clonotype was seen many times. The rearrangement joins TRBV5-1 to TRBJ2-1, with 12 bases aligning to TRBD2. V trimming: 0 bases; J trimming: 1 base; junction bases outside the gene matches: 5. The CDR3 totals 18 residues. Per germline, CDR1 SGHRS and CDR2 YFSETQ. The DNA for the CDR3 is TGCGCCAGCAGCTTGGTCCTAGCGGGAGGGCAGTCCTACAATGAGCAGTTCTTC. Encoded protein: CASSLVLAGGQSYNEQFF.

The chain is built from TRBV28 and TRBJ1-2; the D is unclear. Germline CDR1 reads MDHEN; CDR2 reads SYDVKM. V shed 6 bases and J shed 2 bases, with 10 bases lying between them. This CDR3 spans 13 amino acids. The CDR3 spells CASRALRNYGYTF. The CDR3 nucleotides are TGTGCCAGCAGGGCTCTCAGGAACTATGGCTACACCTTC.

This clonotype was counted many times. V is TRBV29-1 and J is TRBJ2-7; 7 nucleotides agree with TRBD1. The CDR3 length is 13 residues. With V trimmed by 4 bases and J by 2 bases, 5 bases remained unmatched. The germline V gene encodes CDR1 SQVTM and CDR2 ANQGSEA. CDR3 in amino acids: CSVVPGGAYEQYF. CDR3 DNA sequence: TGCAGCGTTGTTCCAGGGGGAGCCTACGAGCAGTACTTC.

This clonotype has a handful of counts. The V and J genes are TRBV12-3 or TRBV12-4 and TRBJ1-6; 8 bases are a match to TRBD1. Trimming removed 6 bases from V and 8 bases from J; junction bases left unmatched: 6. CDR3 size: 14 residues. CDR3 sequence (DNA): TGTGCCAGCAGCATAACAGGGGGAGATTCACCCCTCCACTTT. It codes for CASSITGGDSPLHF.

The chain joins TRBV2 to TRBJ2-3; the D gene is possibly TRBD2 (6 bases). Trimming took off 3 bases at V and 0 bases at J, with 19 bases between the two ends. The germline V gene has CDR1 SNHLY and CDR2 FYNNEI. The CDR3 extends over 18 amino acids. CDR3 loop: CASSDSSWGETSTDTQYF. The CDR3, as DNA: TGTGCCAGCAGTGACTCATCCTGGGGGGAAACTAGCACAGATACGCAGTATTTT.

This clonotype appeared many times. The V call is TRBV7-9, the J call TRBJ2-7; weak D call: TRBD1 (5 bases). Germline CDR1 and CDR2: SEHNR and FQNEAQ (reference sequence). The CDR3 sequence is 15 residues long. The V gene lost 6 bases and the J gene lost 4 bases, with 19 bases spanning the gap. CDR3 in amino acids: CASSVPETASYEQYF. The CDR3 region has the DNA TGTGCCAGCAGTGTCCCTGAGACAGCTTCATACGAGCAGTACTTC.